A selection of T cell receptor beta chains follows, all from one sample in a study of neurological immune-mediated disorders. TCRdb re-derived calls from the 5' RACE reads in MiXCR, one entry per CDR3 protein. The sample has about 40,000 distinct CDR3 sequences, approximately 14% seen once. Sequenced: CD4+ T cells from blood. The origin of the receptors is a woman between 55 and 75 years old with HTLV-1-associated myelopathy (HAM/TSP). The CDR3 runs from the conserved cysteine through the conserved F or W. The D gene is left open where the match is weak. Clone size appears in some rows only: once, few, many, or a class for an expanded clone.

>TRBD2|TRBJ2-4|TRBV5-1|few
TGCGCCAGCAGCCCCACCGGGACTAGCGTAAACATTCAGTACTTC
CASSPTGTSVNIQYF
>NA|TRBJ1-2|TRBV20-1|many
TGCAGTGCTGAAAGACAGGACTATGGCTACACCTTC
CSAERQDYGYTF
>TRBD1|TRBJ2-2|TRBV18|many
TGTGCCAGCTCACTATCAAGATCCGGGACAGGGTCCACCGGGGAGCTGTTTTTT
CASSLSRSGTGSTGELFF
>NA|TRBJ2-3|TRBV5-5|many
TGTGCCAGCAGCTGGACGGATAGCACAGATACGCAGTATTTT
CASSWTDSTDTQYF
>NA|TRBJ1-4|TRBV12-3/TRBV12-4|many
TGTGCCAGCAGTAATTGGGTAACTAATGAAAAACTGTTTTTT
CASSNWVTNEKLFF
>NA|TRBJ2-3|TRBV10-3|many
TGTGCCATCAGTGAAAGTACCCCAGATACGCAGTATTTT
CAISESTPDTQYF
>NA|TRBJ1-4|TRBV12-3/TRBV12-4|many
TGTGCCAGCAGGATTGGACGGTTGAATGAAAAACTGTTTTTT
CASRIGRLNEKLFF
>NA|TRBJ2-3|TRBV12-2|NA
TGTGCAAGGTGCTTAGACGGCGGGGGGGCTGTGGATACGCAGTATTTT
CARCLDGGGAVDTQYF
>NA|TRBJ2-6|TRBV10-3|many
TGTGCCATCAGCCGAAATCAGGGCCCCGGGGCCAACGTCCTGACTTTC
CAISRNQGPGANVLTF
>NA|TRBJ2-7|TRBV10-3|many
TGTGCCATCAGGGATGAGAGGAGTGTTTTCCAGCAGTACTTC
CAIRDERSVFQQYF
>NA|TRBJ2-2|TRBV5-1|many
TGCGCCAGCAGCTTATTGCAGGGAAGCACCGGGGAGCTGTTTTTT
CASSLLQGSTGELFF
>NA|TRBJ2-2|TRBV5-1|many
TGCGCCAGCAGCCCGCTAGCCTCCACCACCGGGGAGCTGTTTTTT
CASSPLASTTGELFF
>NA|TRBJ1-3|TRBV6-5|many
TGTGCCAGCAGTTACTCAGTGGGGGGGTCCAGCTCTGGAAACACCATATATTTT
CASSYSVGGSSSGNTIYF
>NA|TRBJ2-5|TRBV5-1|many
TGCGCCAGCAGCTCCAGGACAGTGGAGACCCAGTACTTC
CASSSRTVETQYF
>NA|TRBJ2-3|TRBV5-1|many
TGCGCCAGCAGCTTGGCCAGGCCGCTCGGGCCAGATACGCAGTATTTT
CASSLARPLGPDTQYF
>TRBD1|TRBJ1-1|TRBV4-1|many
TGCGCCAGCAGCCAACTGCCGGGACAGGGGGCCCCTTTCTTT
CASSQLPGQGAPFF
>NA|TRBJ1-1|TRBV5-5|many
TGTGCCAGCAGCTTAGGGCCCCCGTTACGGAACACTGAAGCTTTCTTT
CASSLGPPLRNTEAFF
>NA|TRBJ1-5|TRBV23-1|many
TGCGCCAGCAGCCCCCGGCCCGGGGGTACTAGCAATCAGCCCCAGCATTTT
CASSPRPGGTSNQPQHF
>TRBD1|TRBJ1-2|TRBV20-1|many
TGCAGTGCTAGAGATCAGGGGGCTGGAGGCTACACCTTC
CSARDQGAGGYTF
>NA|TRBJ1-5|TRBV20-1|many
TGCAGTGCTAGAAAAAAATACAGGGCTTTAGATCAGCCCCAGCATTTT
CSARKKYRALDQPQHF
>TRBD2|TRBJ2-3|TRBV20-1|many
TGCAGTGCTAGAGATTCGACTAGCGGGGGATCAACATCGGAGTATTTT
CSARDSTSGGSTSEYF
>NA|TRBJ2-3|TRBV20-1|many
TGCAGTGGGCAGGGATTCACAGATACGCAGTATTTT
CSGQGFTDTQYF
>NA|TRBJ1-6|TRBV9|many
TGTGCCAGCAGCGTAGGGACAAGCGGAACTAATTCACCCCTCCACTTT
CASSVGTSGTNSPLHF
>TRBD1|TRBJ1-4|TRBV4-1|many
TGCGCCAGCAGCCAAGCACACAGGGGGCGTAATGAAAAACTGTTTTTT
CASSQAHRGRNEKLFF
>NA|TRBJ1-2|TRBV30|NA
TGTGCCTGGAGGGATTTCAGCTATGGCTACACCTTC
CAWRDFSYGYTF